Following are 30 T cell receptor beta chains from one sample sequenced in a study of CD8 T cells in ankylosing spondylitis (dated by TCRdb to 2016 to 2017). Receptors were amplified or captured by 5' RACE. Sequencing used an Illumina HiSeq 2500. Clones were called with MiXCR by TCRdb after fastp trimmed the public reads at Q25, and only in-frame beta chains were retained. CDR3 protein sequences are deduplicated, and each keeps its most common genes and DNA. The sample contains tens of thousands of distinct CDR3 sequences, approximately 6% of them found a single time. Clones ranked in the top ten supply 10% to 15% of the sample. The source material was blood, either unsorted or a sorted T cell fraction (not recorded which). Receptors were obtained from a male donor with ankylosing spondylitis or in good health (not recorded which).

At least ten counts were recorded for this clonotype. The gene calls are TRBV24-1 and TRBJ2-1, with D tentatively TRBD2 (6 bases). Deletions cut 1 base from V and 5 bases from J, with 17 bases between. This CDR3 region has 17 residues. CDR1 is KGHDR, CDR2 SFDVKD, per germline. The CDR3 region has the DNA TGTGCCACCAGTGATTTAGGGGAGGTTTGGATCCACAATGAGCAGTTCTTC. This gives the protein CATSDLGEVWIHNEQFF.

This clonotype turned up a few times. This sequence joins TRBV12-3 or TRBV12-4 and TRBJ2-6, with D uncertain. Trimming removed 6 bases from V and 3 bases from J, with 6 bases in between. This CDR3 has 13 residues. The CDR3 sequence: CASSDRGANVLTF. CDR3 DNA: TGTGCCAGCAGCGACCGTGGGGCCAACGTCCTGACTTTC.

A few counts support this clonotype. V gene TRBV12-3 or TRBV12-4 combines with J gene TRBJ2-1; TRBD2 agrees at 10 bases. The junction had 6 bases not matched to a gene; V was cut back by 4 bases and J by 9 bases. The CDR3 has 14 residues. CDR3 protein: CASSSKREGGEQFF. CDR3 DNA sequence: TGTGCCAGCAGTTCAAAGCGGGAGGGGGGTGAGCAGTTCTTC.

This clonotype was observed many times. The chain uses TRBV12-3 or TRBV12-4 and TRBJ1-1; 8 bases match TRBD1. CDR3 length: 14 residues. Trimming took 8 bases from V and 1 from J; bases not matched to a gene: 6. CDR3 sequence: CASLETGANTEAFF. The CDR3 DNA sequence: TGTGCCAGCCTTGAGACAGGGGCGAACACTGAAGCTTTCTTT.

This clonotype showed up many times. The chain recombines TRBV7-9 with TRBJ2-7, with 7 bases fitting TRBD1. Per the germline V gene, CDR1 is SEHNR and CDR2 is FQNEAQ (reference sequence). The V gene end was trimmed by 2 bases and the J gene end by 0 bases; junction bases not matched to a gene: 1. The CDR3 is 14 residues long. The CDR3 protein is CASSLWDSSYEQYF. CDR3 coding DNA: TGTGCCAGCAGCTTATGGGACAGCTCCTACGAGCAGTACTTC.

This clonotype was observed at least ten times. The chain combines TRBV5-6 with TRBJ2-1, with D unclear. The CDR3 is 13 residues long. Trimming shortened V by 4 bases and J by 6 bases, and 11 bases separated the two germline ends. Germline-derived CDR1 and CDR2 are SGHDT and YYEEEE. The CDR3 coding sequence is TGTGCCAGCAGCCCCGGACGTCTCAATGAGCAGTTCTTC. It specifies CASSPGRLNEQFF. Filled out from reference TRBV5-6 and TRBJ2-1, the complete variable domain reads DAGVTQSPTHLIKTRGQQVTLRCSPKSGHDTVSWYQQALGQGPQFIFQYYEEEERQRGNFPDRFSGHQFPNYSSELNVNALLLGDSALYLCASSPGRLNEQFFGPGTRLTVL.

This sequence joins TRBV7-8 and TRBJ1-2, with TRBD1 as a possible D gene (5 bases). There are 14 residues in the CDR3. Germline V lookup: CDR1 SGHVS, CDR2 FQNEAQ. V dropped 1 base and J dropped 4 bases, with 10 bases sitting between them. Here the CDR3 reads CASSLGARVYGYTF. The CDR3 nucleotides are TGTGCCAGCAGCTTAGGGGCCAGGGTCTATGGCTACACCTTC.

This clonotype has at least ten counts. The rearrangement links TRBV5-1 to TRBJ1-1; D remains ambiguous. Trimming shortened V by 0 bases and J by 0 bases, and 3 bases separated the two germline ends. Germline CDR1 and CDR2: SGHRS and YFSETQ. CDR3 length: 13 amino acids. The CDR3 sequence is CASSLGMNTEAFF. The CDR3 nucleotides are TGCGCCAGCAGCTTGGGGATGAACACTGAAGCTTTCTTT.

This clonotype was detected many times. The chain combines TRBV4-1 with TRBJ1-1, with 7 bases fitting TRBD1. The CDR3 has 16 amino acids. Germline CDR1 reads MGHRA; CDR2 reads YSYEKL. V was pared by 4 bases and J by 4 bases, with 12 bases of the junction left unmatched. CDR3 nucleotides: TGCGCCAGCAGCCCTAGGGAAGGGGGCACGGGCACTGAAGCTTTCTTT. Translated: CASSPREGGTGTEAFF.

This clonotype was seen at least ten times. This chain links TRBV3-1 with TRBJ2-1, with unresolved D. The germline V and J ends were trimmed by 0 bases and 6 bases, with 12 bases remaining between them. Germline loops: CDR1 LGHDT, CDR2 YNNKEL (reference sequence). This CDR3 has 15 amino acids. CDR3 coding DNA: TGTGCCAGCAGCCAAGATAGGAGACGTCTCAATGAGCAGTTCTTC. Protein product: CASSQDRRRLNEQFF.

In its sample, this clonotype was seen many times. V is TRBV11-2 and J is TRBJ1-2; 7 nucleotides line up with TRBD1. Trimming cost V 4 bases and J 5 bases; bases outside gene matches: 10. Germline values: CDR1 SGHAT, CDR2 FQNNGV. The CDR3 runs to 15 residues. The CDR3 nucleotides are TGTGCCAGCAGCTCTTCGGCAGGGGGTTGGTATGGCTACACCTTC. Residues: CASSSSAGGWYGYTF.

This clonotype came up many times. The chain couples TRBV21-1 to TRBJ2-1; TRBD2 was called by the table and not checked on the DNA. TRBV21-1 is shown as a pseudogene. CDR3 length: 17 residues. CDR3 bases: TGTGCCAGCAGCAAATCCGGGACTAGCGGGGGGGCCCATGAGCAGTTCTTC. It specifies CASSKSGTSGGAHEQFF.

By frequency in the sample, this clonotype is medium-sized. The chain links TRBV5-1 to TRBJ2-5; D not resolved. Trimming removed 0 bases from V and 0 bases from J, with 6 bases in between. From germline, CDR1 is SGHRS and CDR2 YFSETQ. The CDR3 length is 14 residues. In DNA form, the CDR3 reads TGCGCCAGCAGCTTGGATCAGAACCAAGAGACCCAGTACTTC. This sequence encodes CASSLDQNQETQYF. The full variable domain, rest sourced from reference TRBV5-1 and TRBJ2-5, is KAGVTQTPRYLIKTRGQQVTLSCSPISGHRSVSWYQQTPGQGLQFLFEYFSETQRNKGNFPGRFSGRQFSNSRSEMNVSTLELGDSALYLCASSLDQNQETQYFGPGTRLLVL.

The table lists this clonotype with many counts. This chain connects TRBV7-6 to TRBJ2-3, with D tentatively TRBD1 or TRBD2 (6 bases each). The CDR3 totals 16 residues. V was pared by 4 bases and J by 4 bases, with 18 bases between. Per the germline V gene, CDR1 is SGHVS and CDR2 is FNYEAQ. CDR3 region: CASSSKLQGGADTQYF. DNA for the CDR3: TGTGCCAGCAGCTCCAAGTTACAGGGAGGAGCAGATACGCAGTATTTT. The variable domain in full, completed from reference TRBV7-6 and TRBJ2-3, reads GAGVSQSPRYKVTKRGQDVALRCDPISGHVSLYWYRQALGQGPEFLTYFNYEAQQDKSGLPNDRFSAERPEGSISTLTIQRTEQRDSAMYRCASSSKLQGGADTQYFGPGTRLTVL.

This clonotype was seen repeatedly, ten times or more. The gene calls are TRBV10-2 and TRBJ1-6; no clear D gene. From germline, CDR1 is WSHSY and CDR2 SAAADI. This CDR3 is 15 amino acids long. Deletions cut 7 bases from V and 3 bases from J, with 13 bases between. The CDR3 nucleotides read TGCGCCAGCATGCAAGATGGGAACTATAATTCACCCCTCCACTTT. As protein: CASMQDGNYNSPLHF.

On this clonotype: One end of the junction does not line up with germline, which may come from a read error. The chain combines TRBV3-1 with TRBJ2-2, with D tentatively TRBD1 or TRBD2 (5 bases each). The CDR3 is 14 residues long. CDR1 and CDR2 from the germline V gene are LGHDT and YNNKEL (reference sequence). The CDR3 nucleotides read TGTGCCAGCAGCGGACGGGGCAGGACCGAGGAGCTGTTTTTT. Its protein is CASSGRGRTEELFF.

This clonotype showed up many times. The gene calls are TRBV7-6 and TRBJ1-4; TRBD1 is a possible D gene (6 bases). Trimming left V 5 bases short and J 6 bases short, with 16 bases between. The CDR3 is 15 residues long. From germline, CDR1 is SGHVS and CDR2 FNYEAQ. CDR3 nucleotides: TGTGCCAGCAGCAAACTCCGTAAGGGGGATGAAAAACTGTTTTTT. It specifies CASSKLRKGDEKLFF.

This clonotype appeared many times. V usage is TRBV30 and J usage is TRBJ2-4; possible D gene TRBD2, 6 bases. Trimming cost V 7 bases and J 0 bases, with 13 bases left between them. Germline values: CDR1 GTSNPN, CDR2 SVGIG (reference sequence). The CDR3 runs 14 residues. The CDR3 DNA is TGTGCCTCCGAAGGAGCGGGAGCCAAAAACATTCAGTACTTC. This sequence encodes CASEGAGAKNIQYF. The full variable domain, rest sourced from reference TRBV30 and TRBJ2-4, is SQTIHQWPATLVQPVGSPLSLECTVEGTSNPNLYWYRQAAGRGLQLLFYSVGIGQISSEVPQNLSASRPQDRQFILSSKKLLLSDSGFYLCASEGAGAKNIQYFGAGTRLSVL.

This clonotype was counted only a few times. The chain employs TRBV29-1 and TRBJ1-2; no definite D call. V gave up 0 bases and J gave up 2 bases, with 10 bases separating them. Germline loops: CDR1 SQVTM, CDR2 ANQGSEA. The CDR3 has 14 amino acids. The CDR3 spells CSVEDLARNYGYTF. As DNA, the CDR3 is TGCAGCGTTGAAGATTTGGCCAGGAACTATGGCTACACCTTC.

The table lists this clonotype with many counts. The chain couples TRBV7-8 to TRBJ2-2, with D perhaps TRBD1 (5 bases). Germline-derived CDR1 and CDR2 are SGHVS and FQNEAQ. The CDR3 totals 19 residues. V was trimmed by 0 bases and J by 4 bases, leaving 21 bases between them. The CDR3 spells CASSLAVSGGARGTGELFF. CDR3 DNA: TGTGCCAGCAGCTTAGCGGTTTCGGGTGGGGCGCGTGGCACCGGGGAGCTGTTTTTT.

The sample holds many counts of this clonotype. CDR3 DNA sequence: TGTGCCAGCAGCCTTTTAGCGGGAGTGGGGAATGAGCAGTTCTTC. Its translation: CASSLLAGVGNEQFF. The V and J genes are TRBV3-1 and TRBJ2-1; 9 bases map to TRBD2. The germline CDR1 and CDR2 sequences are LGHDT and YNNKEL (reference sequence). The CDR3 runs to 15 residues. The V gene end was trimmed by 4 bases and the J gene end by 7 bases; junction bases not matched to a gene: 8.

A word on this clonotype: A much larger clone sits a single nucleotide away, making a read error possible. The V call is TRBV10-2, the J call TRBJ2-3, with TRBD2 as a possible D gene (5 bases). Germline lookup yields CDR1 WSHSY and CDR2 SAAADI. The CDR3 spans 13 residues. Here the CDR3 DNA reads TGCGCCAGCAATGAGCGGAGCACAGATGCGCAGTATTTT. The encoded protein is CASNERSTDAQYF.

This clonotype was counted ten times or more. This chain links TRBV29-1 with TRBJ2-3; D gene uncertain. V lost 3 bases and J 1 base, leaving 8 bases between the germline ends. This CDR3 contains 13 residues. Germline CDR1 is SQVTM and CDR2 is ANQGSEA. The CDR3 region is CSVEVQGTDTQYF. CDR3 nucleotides: TGCAGCGTTGAGGTGCAGGGCACAGATACGCAGTATTTT.

This clonotype was picked up many times. The genes are TRBV12-3 or TRBV12-4 and TRBJ2-1, with 12 bases matching TRBD2. The junction had 6 bases not matched to a gene; V was cut back by 3 bases and J by 6 bases. The CDR3 covers 16 residues. The CDR3 DNA reads as TGTGCCAGCAGTTTCCCGGCTAGCGGGAGGGCCAATGAGCAGTTCTTC. It translates to CASSFPASGRANEQFF.

This clonotype was observed at least ten times. The rearrangement links TRBV3-1 to TRBJ1-1, with a weak D call TRBD1 (6 bases). CDR1 and CDR2 (germline): LGHDT, YNNKEL (reference sequence). Trimming removed 3 bases at V and 4 bases at J, with 12 bases between. The CDR3 extends over 14 amino acids. The CDR3 DNA is TGTGCCAGCAGCCAGCAGGGGTTTGGCACTGAAGCTTTCTTT. Protein: CASSQQGFGTEAFF.

This clonotype was seen only a few times. The chain carries TRBV5-1 and TRBJ2-5; D might be TRBD1 (6 bases). The CDR3 contains 15 residues. V lost 3 bases to trimming and J lost 3 bases, with 15 bases between them. Germline CDR1 and CDR2: SGHRS and YFSETQ. The CDR3 DNA is TGCGCCAGCAGCTCACAGGGATATGGAGAAGAGACCCAGTACTTC. This encodes CASSSQGYGEETQYF.

Ten or more counts support this clonotype. The chain has TRBV7-2 and TRBJ2-7, with unresolved D. Germline CDR1 reads SGHTA; CDR2 reads FQGNSA. The CDR3 is made up of 11 amino acids. V was shortened by 10 bases and J by 3 bases, with 10 bases between the two germline ends. This CDR3 reads CATLTGYEQYF. CDR3 sequence (DNA): TGTGCCACGCTTACGGGCTACGAGCAGTACTTC. Variable domain in full (rest from reference TRBV7-2 and TRBJ2-7): GAGVSQSPSNKVTEKGKDVELRCDPISGHTALYWYRQSLGQGLEFLIYFQGNSAPDKSGLPSDRFSAERTGGSVSTLTIQRTQQEDSAVYLCATLTGYEQYFGPGTRLTVT.

This clonotype appeared many times. The chain recombines TRBV5-1 with TRBJ2-7, with 8 bases fitting TRBD1. The CDR3 consists of 15 residues. CDR1 is SGHRS and CDR2 is YFSETQ in the germline V gene. V lost 2 bases, J lost 0 bases, and 4 bases stayed unmatched. CDR3 bases: TGCGCCAGCAGCTTATCCGGGACAGGCTCCTACGAGCAGTACTTC. Translated: CASSLSGTGSYEQYF. The full variable domain, completed using reference TRBV5-1 and TRBJ2-7, is KAGVTQTPRYLIKTRGQQVTLSCSPISGHRSVSWYQQTPGQGLQFLFEYFSETQRNKGNFPGRFSGRQFSNSRSEMNVSTLELGDSALYLCASSLSGTGSYEQYFGPGTRLTVT.

This clonotype was seen ten or more times. The chain combines TRBV9 with TRBJ2-1, with 8 bases matching TRBD2. Per the germline V gene, CDR1 is SGDLS and CDR2 is YYNGEE. With 5 bases clipped from V and 7 bases from J, the junction kept 14 bases outside the gene matches. The CDR3 covers 16 residues. CDR3 in DNA: TGTGCCAGCAGTTTCTGGAGGCAAGCGGGAGTAAATGAGCAGTTCTTC. It codes for CASSFWRQAGVNEQFF.

This clonotype was counted at least ten times. The rearrangement links TRBV7-8 to TRBJ2-1; D is possibly TRBD1 (6 bases). Trimming shortened V by 1 base and J by 6 bases, and 13 bases separated the two germline ends. The CDR3 extends over 15 amino acids. Looked up from germline, CDR1 is SGHVS and CDR2 is FQNEAQ. The CDR3 DNA sequence: TGTGCCAGCAGCTTAGATCCCAGGGGTAGCAATGAGCAGTTCTTC. This translates into CASSLDPRGSNEQFF. Based on the CDR3 plus reference TRBV7-8 and TRBJ2-1, the full variable domain is GAGVSQSPRYKVAKRGQDVALRCDPISGHVSLFWYQQALGQGPEFLTYFQNEAQLDKSGLPSDRFFAERPEGSVSTLKIQRTQQEDSAVYLCASSLDPRGSNEQFFGPGTRLTVL.